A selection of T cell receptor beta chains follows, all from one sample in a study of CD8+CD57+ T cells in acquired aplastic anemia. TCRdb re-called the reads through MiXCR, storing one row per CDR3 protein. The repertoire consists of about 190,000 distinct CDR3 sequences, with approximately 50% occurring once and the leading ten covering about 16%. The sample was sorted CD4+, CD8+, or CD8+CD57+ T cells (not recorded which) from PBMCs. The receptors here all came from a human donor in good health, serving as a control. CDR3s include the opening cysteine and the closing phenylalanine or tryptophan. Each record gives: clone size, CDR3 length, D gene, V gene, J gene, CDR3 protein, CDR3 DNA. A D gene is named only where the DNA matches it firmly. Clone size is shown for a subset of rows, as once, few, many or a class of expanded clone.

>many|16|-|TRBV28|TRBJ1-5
CASSLGSAGSNQPQHF
TGTGCCAGCAGTTTAGGATCGGCGGGTAGCAATCAGCCCCAGCATTTT
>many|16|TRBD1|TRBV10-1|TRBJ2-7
CASSGGTGPVPDEQYF
TGCGCCAGCAGTGGGGGGACAGGGCCCGTTCCAGACGAGCAGTACTTC
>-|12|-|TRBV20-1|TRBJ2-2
CSAQSGAGELFF
TGCAGTGCCCAGTCGGGTGCCGGGGAGCTGTTTTTT
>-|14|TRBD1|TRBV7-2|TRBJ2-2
CASSPGQGTGELFF
TGTGCCAGCAGCCCCGGACAGGGGACCGGGGAGCTGTTTTTT
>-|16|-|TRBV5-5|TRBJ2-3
CASSVGVGHGTDTQYF
TGTGCCAGCAGCGTCGGTGTCGGACATGGCACAGATACGCAGTATTTT
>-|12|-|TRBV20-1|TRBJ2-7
CSASGGGYEQYF
TGCAGTGCTAGCGGTGGAGGGTACGAGCAGTACTTC
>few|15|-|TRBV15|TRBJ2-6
CATSRDWSGANVLTF
TGTGCCACCAGCAGAGATTGGTCTGGGGCCAACGTCCTGACTTTC
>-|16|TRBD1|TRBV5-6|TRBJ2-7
CASSYLGTGGAYEQYF
TGTGCCAGCAGCTACCTAGGGACAGGGGGGGCCTACGAGCAGTACTTC
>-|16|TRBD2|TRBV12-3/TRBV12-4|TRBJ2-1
CASSLLRLAGVDEQFF
TGTGCCAGCAGTTTATTACGACTAGCGGGAGTCGATGAGCAGTTCTTC
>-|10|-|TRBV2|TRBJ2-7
CASRRREQYF
TGTGCCAGCAGGAGAAGAGAGCAGTACTTC
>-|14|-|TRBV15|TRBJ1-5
CATSLTFSNQPQHF
TGTGCCACCAGCTTGACCTTCTCCAATCAGCCCCAGCATTTT
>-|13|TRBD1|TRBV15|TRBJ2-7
CATSRGQGDEQRF
TGTGCCACCAGCAGAGGACAGGGCGACGAGCAGCGCTTC
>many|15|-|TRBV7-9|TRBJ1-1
CASSLAVYGDTEAFF
TGTGCCAGCAGCTTAGCAGTATATGGCGACACTGAAGCTTTCTTT
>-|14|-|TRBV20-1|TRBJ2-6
CSARDVGGTNVLTF
TGCAGTGCTAGAGATGTAGGAGGGACCAACGTCCTGACTTTC
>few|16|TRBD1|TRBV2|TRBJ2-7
CASSYSGTGVSYEQYF
TGTGCCAGCAGTTATTCCGGGACAGGGGTCTCCTACGAGCAGTACTTC
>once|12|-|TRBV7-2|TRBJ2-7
CASSLRPKEQYF
TGTGCCAGCAGCTTAAGGCCTAAGGAGCAGTACTTC
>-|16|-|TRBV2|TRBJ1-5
CAISEGGGGSNQPQHF
TGTGCCATCAGTGAGGGGGGGGGCGGGAGCAATCAGCCCCAGCATTTT
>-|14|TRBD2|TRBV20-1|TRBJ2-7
CSARLAGGLYEQYF
TGCAGTGCAAGATTAGCGGGGGGGTTGTACGAGCAGTACTTC